The clone carrying this TCR beta chain occurred a few times. Authors' data handling: Estimation of nucleated cell counts relied on the amplification of reference gene primers. TCRdb's copy holds only in-frame clones and misses some; the assay was immunoSEQ multiplex PCR. V and J calls and clone size are given by that table; D and trimming were obtained from the DNA. The profile shows 60,000 to 85,000 clones, under 85% of them singletons. The sample comes from a study of blood T cell repertoires in COVID-19. Trimming cost V 7 bases and J 5 bases, with 17 bases left between them. The germline CDR1 and CDR2 sequences are MDHEN and SYDVKM. The CDR3 has 14 residues.

This sequence joins TRBV28 and TRBJ1-1; TRBD1 might be the D (5 bases). This clonotype was obtained from a man in his sixties or seventies with acute or convalescent COVID-19. Sequenced material: peripheral blood. CDR3 coding DNA: TGTGCCAGCACCCCCCAGGGCAGGTGGACTGAAGCTTTCTTT. This sequence encodes CASTPQGRWTEAFF.